This T cell receptor (beta chain) is drawn from a study of cytomegalovirus exposure and HLA in healthy donors. Study-level points and caveats: CMV serostatus stood as the only immune exposure information on hand.

Germline V gene lookup returns CDR1 SGHTA and CDR2 FQGNSA. The CDR3 consists of 14 residues. Trimming stripped 3 bases from V and 0 bases from J, with 7 bases between. This clone appeared a few times. Antigen unknown. The same CDR3 arises from other DNA sequences in this sample as well. Primers: 60 Vbeta forward and 13 Jbeta reverse. Here immunoSEQ multiplex PCR was the method, and the copy in TCRdb shows in-frame clones only, minus some. The sample gives approximately 190,000 clones, approximately 84% of which show up once; 3.5% to 4% is in the top ten. Sequenced material: PBMCs. The chain has TRBV7-2 and TRBJ2-3; possibly TRBD2 for D (5 bases). The clonotype originates from a man between 45 and 60 years old in good health and CMV-seronegative. The CDR3 coding sequence is TGTGCCAGCAGCTTGCGGGCTAGCACAGATACGCAGTATTTT. Its protein is CASSLRASTDTQYF.